The 20 T cell receptor beta chains in this list originate from one sample, sequenced in a study of blood T cells in healthy people across ages (dated by TCRdb to the mid-2010s). The library was produced with 5' RACE. Sequencing used an Illumina HiSeq 2500. A second about 6 to 11 cycle PCR used a sample-barcoded 5' primer and a J-beta primer mix. TCRdb ran its own pipeline on the public reads, namely fastp trimming at Q25 and MiXCR clone calling, and kept in-frame beta chains. Merged by CDR3 protein, the rows form single entries marked with the most common genes and DNA. Across this sample there are 630,000 or so distinct CDR3 sequences, with under 30% seen only once. The ten most abundant clones make up approximately 15% of the sample. The sequencing sample was made of blood. The receptors originated from a woman older than 75 in good health.

With respect to this clonotype: One base away lies a much larger clone, so this may be a sequencing read error. The chain combines TRBV3-1 with TRBJ2-1, with a weak D call TRBD1 (6 bases). The end of the DNA aligns better with TRBJ2-7, so the J call may be wrong. Germline-derived CDR1 and CDR2 are LGHDT and YNNKEL (reference sequence). The CDR3 sequence is 15 residues long. DNA of the CDR3: TGTGCCAGCAGCCATCAACGACAGGATTACAATGAGCAGTACTTC. Amino acid sequence: CASSHQRQDYNEQYF.

Only one count was recorded for this clonotype. The junction departs from germline at one end; a sequencing error may be responsible. CDR3 loop: CASTRVNTGGLFF. The DNA for the CDR3 is TGTGCCAGCACCCGAGTTAACACCGGGGGGCTGTTTTTT. The V and J genes are TRBV3-1 and TRBJ2-2; tentative D call: TRBD2 (6 bases). Per the germline V gene, CDR1 is LGHDT and CDR2 is YNNKEL (reference sequence). The CDR3 contains 13 residues.

Concerning this clonotype itself: At one of its ends the junction is not consistent with the germline gene, which may arise from a read error. This chain joins TRBV5-1 and TRBJ2-3; D possibly matches TRBD1 or TRBD2 (5 bases each). The CDR3 has 15 residues. Germline CDR1 and CDR2: SGHRS and YFSETQ. The CDR3 nucleotides read TGCGCCAGCAGCTTGGACGGGGTGGGGACGGATATGCAGTATTTT. This translates into CASSLDGVGTDMQYF.

The J gene is TRBJ1-6, the V gene TRBV11-2; D may be TRBD1 (5 bases). V dropped 5 bases and J dropped 9 bases, with 35 bases sitting between them. Germline V CDR1 and CDR2: SGHAT, FQNNGV. The CDR3 consists of 21 residues. Here the CDR3 DNA reads TGTGCCAGCAGCCCCCAATCGACTCCACCAGGCTCAACAGGTGGTAGTTCACCCCTCCACTTT. This encodes CASSPQSTPPGSTGGSSPLHF.

This clonotype was seen at least ten times. The rearrangement uses TRBV6-5 and TRBJ2-7; tentatively, D is TRBD2 (6 bases). Germline CDR1 is MNHEY and CDR2 is SVGAGI. CDR3 size: 16 residues. V was clipped by 0 bases and J by 6 bases, with 18 bases between them. CDR3 sequence: CASSYSAGPRIPEQYF. The CDR3 DNA is TGTGCCAGCAGTTACTCTGCGGGACCCAGGATCCCCGAGCAGTACTTC.

As for this clonotype: Just one base apart from a much larger clone, this may be a read error. This chain connects TRBV7-9 to TRBJ2-1; tentatively, D is TRBD1 (5 bases). The CDR3 is 15 residues long. Germline V gene data show CDR1 as SEHNR and CDR2 as FQNEAQ (reference sequence). Deletions cut 1 base from V and 13 bases from J, with 20 bases between. For the CDR3, the DNA is TGTGCCAGCAGCTTAGAAGGGCAGGGCGAAGAGACCCAGTTCTTC. This translates into CASSLEGQGEETQFF.

This clonotype was seen a handful of times. A much larger clone sits a single nucleotide away, making a read error possible. DNA for the CDR3: TGTGCCACCGGGTGGGACAGGGGGGCCTACAATGAGCAGTACTTC. This gives the protein CATGWDRGAYNEQYF. The V call is TRBV6-1, the J call TRBJ2-7; 11 positions agree with TRBD1. The CDR3 consists of 15 residues. The junction had 15 bases not matched to a gene; V was cut back by 10 bases and J by 7 bases. Germline V CDR1 and CDR2: MNHNS, SASEGT.

This clonotype occurred once. A much more abundant neighbour one base away suggests this may be a read error. The CDR3: CAGSPLMKGTQYF. The CDR3 DNA follows: TGTGCCGGCAGTCCTCTAATGAAAGGGACCCAGTACTTC. The chain couples TRBV28 to TRBJ2-7; no firm D call. The end of the DNA is better explained by TRBJ2-5, so the J call may be wrong. The germline gives CDR1 MDHEN, CDR2 SYDVKM. The CDR3 runs 13 residues.

This rearrangement joins TRBV6-2 or TRBV6-3 to TRBJ2-2, with TRBD2 as a possible D gene (5 bases). Germline V gene lookup returns CDR1 MNHEY and CDR2 SVGEGT. CDR3 length: 16 residues. V lost 6 bases, J lost 1 base, and 15 bases lay in between. The CDR3 loop is CASRRTSGLNTGELFF. The CDR3 DNA is TGTGCCAGCAGACGGACTTCGGGTCTGAACACCGGGGAGCTGTTTTTT.

In its sample, this clonotype was seen many times. The chain links TRBV20-1 to TRBJ1-6, with 10 bases matching TRBD1. This CDR3 spans 14 amino acids. After removal of 5 bases from V and 8 bases from J, the junction contained 6 bases not matched to a gene. CDR1 is DFQATT, CDR2 SNEGSKA, per germline (reference sequence). The CDR3: CSAGMDRGDSPLHF. In nucleotides, the CDR3 is TGCAGTGCTGGAATGGACAGGGGGGATTCACCCCTCCACTTT.

About this clonotype itself: This CDR3 is missing its conserved last phenylalanine or tryptophan, likely due to a read error. The chain combines TRBV28 with TRBJ1-2; a possible D gene is TRBD1 (6 bases). The CDR3 consists of 15 residues. The V gene lost 6 bases and the J gene lost 6 bases, with 20 bases spanning the gap. Germline V lookup: CDR1 MDHEN, CDR2 SYDVKM. The CDR3 reads CASSDGTRRANGYTC. CDR3 coding DNA: TGTGCCAGCAGCGATGGGACAAGAAGAGCGAATGGCTACACCTGC.

With respect to this clonotype: This may be a read error: a much more frequent sequence differs by one nucleotide. The CDR3 loop is CASNLSRSKQYF. The CDR3, as DNA: TGTGCCAGCAACCTCTCTCGATCGAAGCAGTACTTC. V is TRBV14 and J is TRBJ2-1; no reliable D call. The end of the DNA is better explained by TRBJ2-7, so the J call may be wrong. In germline, CDR1 is SGHDN, CDR2 FVKESK. This CDR3 region has 12 residues.

Remarks on this clonotype: This sequence may be a read error, since a much larger clone differs from it by one base. J is TRBJ2-7 and V is TRBV7-9; weak D call: TRBD1 (5 bases). V was pared by 1 base and J by 0 bases, with 13 bases between. The CDR3 runs to 16 residues. The germline CDR1 and CDR2 sequences are SEHNR and FQNEAQ (reference sequence). CDR3 coding DNA: TGTGCCAGCAGCTTAGGCCGGTCTCAGGGCTCCTACGAGCAGTACTTC. This codes for CASSLGRSQGSYEQYF.

This clonotype was counted ten times or more. Here the CDR3 reads CASSLGAGINGYTF. CDR3 nucleotides: TGTGCCAGCAGCTTAGGGGCAGGGATTAACGGCTACACCTTC. The chain has TRBV7-9 and TRBJ1-2; tentative D call: TRBD1 (5 bases). Germline values: CDR1 SEHNR, CDR2 FQNEAQ (reference sequence). This CDR3 has 14 amino acids. Trimming took 1 base from V and 8 from J, leaving 14 bases between them. The full variable domain, its missing parts supplied by reference TRBV7-9 and TRBJ1-2, is DTGVSQNPRHKITKRGQNVTFRCDPISEHNRLYWYRQTLGQGPEFLTYFQNEAQLEKSRLLSDRFSAERPKGSFSTLEIQRTEQGDSAMYLCASSLGAGINGYTFGSGTRLTVV.

In its sample, this clonotype was seen many times. The chain couples TRBV12-3 or TRBV12-4 to TRBJ2-3, with 10 nucleotides matching TRBD2. V lost 7 bases and J lost 8; bases outside the gene matches: 12. The CDR3 is 15 amino acids. The CDR3 loop is CASTDSGGVIGTQYF. The CDR3 DNA is TGTGCCAGCACCGACAGCGGGGGGGTAATCGGTACGCAGTATTTT.

This clonotype was seen a few times. This chain links TRBV9 with TRBJ1-5; D is uncertain. CDR3 length equals 13 residues. V was cut by 7 bases and J by 8 bases, with 16 bases left in between. CDR1 is SGDLS, CDR2 YYNGEE, per germline. The CDR3 spells CASSLGWLEPQHF. The CDR3 DNA sequence: TGTGCCAGCTCCCTTGGGTGGCTTGAGCCCCAGCATTTT.

This rearrangement joins TRBV7-2 to TRBJ2-5; D remains unclear. The ends were cut back, 2 bases at V and 2 bases at J, with 9 bases in the middle. Germline CDR1 SGHTA, CDR2 FQGNSA. This CDR3 is built from 14 residues. The CDR3 coding sequence is TGTGCCAGCAGCTTATCCAACAGACAAGAGACCCAGTACTTC. The encoded protein is CASSLSNRQETQYF.

The CDR3 DNA reads TGCAGTGACTCGCTAGCGGGGGCTTCTTCCTACAATGAGCAGTTCTTC. Its protein is CSDSLAGASSYNEQFF. The V gene is TRBV20-1, the J gene TRBJ2-1; TRBD2 matches 10 bases. The trim removed 7 bases at V and 1 base at J, leaving 10 bases unmatched. Germline V lookup: CDR1 DFQATT, CDR2 SNEGSKA (reference sequence). The CDR3 consists of 16 residues.

The genes are TRBV9 and TRBJ1-1, with a tentative D call TRBD1 (5 bases). Trimming cost V 3 bases and J 4 bases, with 16 bases left between them. CDR1 is SGDLS and CDR2 is YYNGEE in the germline V gene. There are 15 residues in the CDR3. The chain's CDR3 is CASSATEAFSTEAFF. DNA for the CDR3: TGTGCCAGCAGCGCGACAGAGGCGTTTAGCACTGAAGCTTTCTTT.

The chain is built from TRBV7-3 and TRBJ2-3, with D unclear. This CDR3 contains 14 residues. V was cut by 5 bases and J by 3 bases, with 12 bases left in between. Germline assignment: CDR1 SGHTA and CDR2 FQGTGA. CDR3 nucleotide sequence: TGTGCCAGCAGCCCATCGACTCGTACAGATACGCAGTATTTT. The encoded protein is CASSPSTRTDTQYF.